A selection of T cell receptor beta chains follows, all from one sample in a study of cytomegalovirus exposure and HLA in healthy donors. Using immunoSEQ multiplex PCR, the repertoire was profiled, and TCRdb retains in-frame clones only, with some absent. The sample holds approximately 170,000 clones; about 65% are singletons and the top ten take less than 1.6%. The specimen sequenced was PBMCs. These receptors were taken from a girl aged 10-17 years in good health and CMV-seronegative. Each CDR3 is given with its conserved first and last residue. A D gene is named only where the DNA matches it firmly.

15,.,TRBV6-1,TRBJ1-6,CASSEMSSYNSPLHF
12,.,TRBV13,TRBJ2-7,CASSRSGYEQYF
12,.,TRBV11-2,TRBJ1-3,CASSTPGNTIYF
15,.,TRBV30,TRBJ1-2,CAWKVTGDANDGYTF
13,.,TRBV14,TRBJ1-1,CASSTELDTEAFF
14,.,TRBV7-7,TRBJ2-1,CASSLSPGVNEQFF
13,TRBD1,TRBV6-1,TRBJ1-3,CASTWTGEDTIYF
14,.,TRBV11-3,TRBJ2-5,CASSFDGAAGTQYF
13,TRBD2,TRBV11-3,TRBJ2-7,CASSSGTSDEQYF
16,.,TRBV5-6,TRBJ1-2,CASSPTLRGRIRGYTF
15,TRBD2,TRBV15,TRBJ2-7,CATSREVAGAYEQYF
13,TRBD1,TRBV7-3,TRBJ1-1,CASSLTGDLEAFF
13,.,TRBV30,TRBJ2-6,CAWSSTGANVLTF
15,TRBD1,TRBV19,TRBJ1-4,CACRRDRGTNEKLFF